These 20 T cell receptor beta chains came from one sample sequenced in a study of T cells after yellow fever vaccination. MiXCR, run by TCRdb on the 5' RACE reads, gives a single entry per CDR3 protein. Of 450,000 to 650,000 distinct CDR3 sequences listed, roughly 22% were seen once; the top ten hold around 16%. The specimen comprised PBMCs, sampled less than 25 days after the first yellow fever vaccination. These receptors were taken from a man aged 18 to 29 who received the YFV17D yellow fever vaccine.

V gene TRBV2 combines with J gene TRBJ2-7; 8 bases fit TRBD1. The germline gives CDR1 SNHLY, CDR2 FYNNEI. The V segment lost 2 bases and the J segment 3 bases; nucleotides outside the gene matches: 12. CDR3 length: 17 residues. CDR3 DNA sequence: TGTGCCAGCAGTGAAATAAACAGGGGGTACTTGCGCTACGAGCAGTACTTC. Translated, it gives CASSEINRGYLRYEQYF.

The J gene is TRBJ2-5, the V gene TRBV4-3; 8 bases map to TRBD1. In germline, CDR1 is LGHNA, CDR2 YSLEER. The trim removed 3 bases at V and 4 bases at J, leaving 1 base unmatched. This CDR3 is 13 amino acids long. The CDR3 DNA is TGCGCCAGCAGCCAGGGGACAGGAGAGACCCAGTACTTC. This encodes CASSQGTGETQYF.

The chain couples TRBV24-1 to TRBJ2-3; D is uncertain. V shed 6 bases and J shed 2 bases, with 5 bases lying between them. The germline V gene encodes CDR1 KGHDR and CDR2 SFDVKD. The CDR3 is made up of 12 amino acids. CDR3 amino acids: CATSSNTDTQYF. CDR3 bases: TGTGCCACCAGTAGCAACACAGATACGCAGTATTTT.

V and J are TRBV30 and TRBJ2-7; TRBD1 matches at 7 bases. V shed 2 bases, J shed 4 bases, and the junction held 5 bases outside the gene matches. Per the germline V gene, CDR1 is GTSNPN and CDR2 is SVGIG (reference sequence). The CDR3 loop spans 13 amino acids. The CDR3 nucleotides read TGTGCCTGGAGTACGGGACAGAGATACGAGCAGTACTTC. This encodes CAWSTGQRYEQYF.

The chain has TRBV7-2 and TRBJ2-7; D is perhaps TRBD1 (6 bases). The CDR3 is 16 residues long. V lost 5 bases and J 0 bases, leaving 17 bases between the germline ends. CDR1 is SGHTA, CDR2 FQGNSA, per germline. The CDR3 region has the DNA TGTGCCAGCAGCACGCAGGGGCAGGGGAGCTCCTACGAGCAGTACTTC. It translates to CASSTQGQGSSYEQYF.

Only a few counts were recorded for this clonotype. The chain has TRBV6-5 and TRBJ2-1; 8 bases line up with TRBD2. After removal of 2 bases from V and 3 bases from J, the junction contained 3 bases not matched to a gene. This CDR3 is 15 amino acids long. CDR1 MNHEY and CDR2 SVGAGI come from the germline V gene. CDR3 bases: TGTGCCAGCAGTTACCTTAGCGGGGACTACAATGAGCAGTTCTTC. Its translation is CASSYLSGDYNEQFF.

This clonotype was picked up a small number of times. The V and J genes are TRBV7-9 and TRBJ1-2; 7 nucleotides line up with TRBD1. Germline CDR1 is SEHNR and CDR2 is FQNEAQ (reference sequence). This CDR3 has 15 residues. Trimming took 4 bases from V and 5 from J; bases not matched to a gene: 10. The DNA of the CDR3 is TGTGCCAGCAGCTCGAGGCGGGACAGTGGGTATGGCTACACCTTC. Amino acid sequence: CASSSRRDSGYGYTF.

This clonotype was counted only a few times. The DNA of the CDR3 is TGTGCCAGCAGCCAGGTGACAGACGCCTACGAGCAGTACTTC. Translated: CASSQVTDAYEQYF. The V gene is TRBV4-2, the J gene TRBJ2-7; TRBD1 is a possible D gene (5 bases). Germline loops: CDR1 LGHNA, CDR2 YNFKEQ. The CDR3 is 14 amino acids. The germline V and J ends were trimmed by 3 bases and 2 bases, with 11 bases remaining between them.

The J gene is TRBJ1-4, the V gene TRBV4-3, with D possibly being TRBD1 (6 bases). CDR1 and CDR2 (germline): LGHNA, YSLEER. The germline V and J ends were trimmed by 0 bases and 5 bases, with 13 bases remaining between them. This CDR3 has 16 residues. The CDR3 coding sequence is TGCGCCAGCAGCCAAGATTGGCAGGGGTACAATGAAAAACTGTTTTTT. Translation gives CASSQDWQGYNEKLFF.

This clonotype was counted a single time. The chain links TRBV7-2 to TRBJ1-2, with 7 bases identical to TRBD1. CDR3 length: 15 amino acids. Germline trimming cut 0 bases from V and 3 bases from J; bases unmatched to any gene: 4. Germline V lookup: CDR1 SGHTA, CDR2 FQGNSA. The CDR3 is CASSLASGTDYGYTF. The CDR3 nucleotides are TGTGCCAGCAGCTTAGCAAGCGGGACAGACTATGGCTACACCTTC.

The chain combines TRBV7-8 with TRBJ2-1; 7 nucleotides match TRBD1. Trimming cost V 2 bases and J 0 bases; bases outside gene matches: 7. The CDR3 is 17 residues long. CDR1 and CDR2 from the germline V gene are SGHVS and FQNEAQ. CDR3 sequence: CASSLLGQSRSYNEQFF. The CDR3 DNA reads TGTGCCAGCAGCTTATTGGGACAGAGTCGCTCCTACAATGAGCAGTTCTTC.

This clonotype was picked up many times. This chain connects TRBV2 to TRBJ2-2, with 7 bases matching TRBD1. The CDR3 contains 15 residues. The germline V gene encodes CDR1 SNHLY and CDR2 FYNNEI. The junction had 7 bases not matched to a gene; V was cut back by 8 bases and J by 1 base. In DNA form, the CDR3 reads TGTGCCAGCGTAACAGGGGCACTGAACACCGGGGAGCTGTTTTTT. The encoded protein is CASVTGALNTGELFF.

This clonotype was detected a few times. The chain uses TRBV27 and TRBJ1-2; D perhaps matches TRBD1 (6 bases). Germline V gene data show CDR1 as MNHEY and CDR2 as SMNVEV (reference sequence). The CDR3 is made up of 15 amino acids. V shed 2 bases and J shed 4 bases, with 14 bases lying between them. In DNA, the CDR3 is TGTGCCAGCAGTTTACGAGGGGGATCAAGCTATGGCTACACCTTC. Translated: CASSLRGGSSYGYTF.

This clonotype was observed a few times. This sequence joins TRBV11-2 and TRBJ1-1; TRBD1 agrees at 11 bases. V was pared by 5 bases and J by 3 bases, with 2 bases of the junction left unmatched. Germline-derived CDR1 and CDR2 are SGHAT and FQNNGV. There are 14 residues in the CDR3. The CDR3 sequence is CASSRGQGDTEAFF. Here the CDR3 DNA reads TGTGCCAGCAGCAGGGGACAGGGGGACACTGAAGCTTTCTTT. Combining the CDR3 with reference TRBV11-2 and TRBJ1-1 gives the whole variable domain EAGVAQSPRYKIIEKRQSVAFWCNPISGHATLYWYQQILGQGPKLLIQFQNNGVVDDSQLPKDRFSAERLKGVDSTLKIQPAKLEDSAVYLCASSRGQGDTEAFFGQGTRLTVV.

The V call is TRBV12-3 or TRBV12-4, the J call TRBJ1-2; D gene ambiguous. V was pared by 1 base and J by 6 bases, with 15 bases between. The CDR3 is 15 amino acids. The CDR3, as DNA: TGTGCCAGCAGTTTAGGGGCCGGGATCAAGGATGGCTACACCTTC. Translation gives CASSLGAGIKDGYTF.

This rearrangement joins TRBV7-2 to TRBJ2-2; D remains unclear. Germline V gene data show CDR1 as SGHTA and CDR2 as FQGNSA. V was cut by 4 bases and J by 4 bases, with 13 bases left in between. The CDR3 extends over 15 amino acids. The CDR3 loop reads CASSSRLPFTGELFF. CDR3 DNA sequence: TGTGCCAGCAGCTCCCGCCTCCCTTTCACCGGGGAGCTGTTTTTT.

The chain couples TRBV7-9 to TRBJ1-6, with a tentative D call TRBD1 (5 bases). The length of the CDR3 is 17 residues. The germline V and J ends were trimmed by 4 bases and 7 bases, with 20 bases remaining between them. The germline CDR1 and CDR2 sequences are SEHNR and FQNEAQ (reference sequence). The CDR3 DNA reads as TGTGCCAGCAGCTCCTTTTTCGCCAGGGCAGTGAATTCACCCCTCCACTTT. This codes for CASSSFFARAVNSPLHF.

This chain joins TRBV24-1 and TRBJ2-1; D is undetermined. Trimming cost V 3 bases and J 0 bases, with 14 bases left between them. The CDR3 length is 17 residues. From germline, CDR1 is KGHDR and CDR2 SFDVKD. This CDR3 is CATSDTSVQLSYNEQFF. CDR3 DNA sequence: TGTGCCACCAGTGATACGTCCGTCCAGCTCTCCTACAATGAGCAGTTCTTC.

This clonotype was seen ten or more times. This sequence joins TRBV27 and TRBJ2-5; 7 bases fit TRBD2. V gave up 2 bases and J gave up 3 bases; unmatched junction bases: 3. Germline V lookup: CDR1 MNHEY, CDR2 SMNVEV (reference sequence). CDR3 length: 14 residues. The CDR3 here is CASSLRLAEETQYF. The CDR3 DNA reads TGTGCCAGCAGTTTACGGCTAGCGGAAGAGACCCAGTACTTC.

CDR3 in DNA: TGTGCCAGCAGCGGTAGCGGGCAGAGCACAGATACGCAGTATTTT. Protein sequence: CASSGSGQSTDTQYF. V usage is TRBV2 and J usage is TRBJ2-3; the match to TRBD2 covers 7 bases. Trimming at V came to 6 bases and at J to 0 bases, leaving 6 bases not matched to a gene. CDR3 length: 15 amino acids. Germline V gene data show CDR1 as SNHLY and CDR2 as FYNNEI.